The clone carrying this TCR beta chain has just a few counts. These data come from a study of technical replicates of blood from several donors. Only in-frame clones appear in the TCRdb table, and some are missing; sequencing was by immunoSEQ multiplex PCR. Found here are some 63,000 clones, about 87% of them singletons; the top ten hold about 5%. CDR3 length: 17 amino acids. The V and J ends lost 5 bases and 4 bases, in that order; junction bases with no gene match: 15. Germline V gene data show CDR1 as GTSNPN and CDR2 as SVGIG (reference sequence). V usage is TRBV30 and J usage is TRBJ2-3, with TRBD2 identical over 10 bases. Sequenced sample: PBMCs. The source is a human donor in good health. Some clones in this sample may be carry-over from other donors' samples. The CDR3 region has the DNA TGTGCCTGGGGACTAGCGGACTACGAAACCTCCCCAGATACGCAGTATTTT. The encoded protein is CAWGLADYETSPDTQYF.